This TCR beta chain appears in the sequencing data of a study of OX40 agonist ivuxolimab in advanced cancers. Study in general: Partial responses were achieved by three patients: one hepatocellular carcinoma, two cutaneous melanoma. Study results and caveats: Relative to CD4+ cells, CD8+ T cells on average had more expanded clones. Some of the nonresponding patients also showed low levels of normalized T-cell clonal expansion.

The CDR3 consists of 13 residues. Deletions cut 2 bases from V and 5 bases from J, with 10 bases between. The V gene's germline CDR1 is SGDLS and CDR2 YYNGEE. Assay: immunoSEQ multiplex PCR; the TCRdb copy retains only in-frame clones and omits some. This table holds under 85,000 clones, about nine tenths found once. Notes on this clone: Its matching antigen is unknown.

The receptor was isolated from an adult with an advanced solid tumor such as melanoma, head and neck, liver or kidney cancer. Source: CD4+ or CD8+ T cells sorted from blood, taken in a trial of the OX40 agonist ivuxolimab. The rearrangement joins TRBV9 to TRBJ1-2, with D possibly matching TRBD1 (6 bases). In DNA form, the CDR3 reads TGTGCCAGCAGCGTGGGGGGCCCTTATGGCTACACCTTC. Translation gives CASSVGGPYGYTF.